The rows below give T cell receptor beta chains drawn from one sample of a study of cytomegalovirus exposure and HLA in healthy donors. The data were produced by immunoSEQ multiplex PCR, yet TCRdb's version contains in-frame clones alone and is incomplete. The table shows over 150,000 clones, with less than 80% occurring only once. The specimen was PBMCs. The receptors come from a middle-aged man in good health and CMV-seronegative. Both conserved end residues are part of each CDR3. A D gene is named only where the DNA matches it firmly. Expanded clones are given a class, and other clones once, few, many or no size at all.

j_call | v_call | clone_size | d_call | cdr3_aa | cdr3_nt
TRBJ1-4 | TRBV6-5 | . | TRBD1 | CASSGRDSNEKLFF | TGTGCCAGCAGCGGAAGGGACAGCAATGAAAAACTGTTTTTT
TRBJ1-2 | TRBV30 | . | TRBD1 | CAWTRTGRLDGYTF | TGTGCCTGGACTAGGACAGGGCGGCTGGATGGCTACACCTTC
TRBJ2-1 | TRBV5-1 | . | TRBD2 | CASSLVSRGGVVWEQFF | TGCGCCAGCAGCTTGGTTTCACGGGGGGGAGTAGTTTGGGAGCAGTTCTTC
TRBJ1-5 | TRBV4-1 | . | . | CASSQAGGTNYQPQHF | TGCGCCAGCAGCCAAGCTGGAGGCACGAATTATCAGCCCCAGCATTTT
TRBJ1-1 | TRBV7-6 | . | . | CASSPSRLTNTEAFF | TGTGCCAGCAGCCCCTCCAGACTCACGAACACTGAAGCTTTCTTT
TRBJ1-2 | TRBV7-9 | . | . | CASSPGNLNYGYTF | TGTGCCAGCAGCCCGGGAAACCTAAACTATGGCTACACCTTC
TRBJ2-7 | TRBV7-9 | . | TRBD1 | CASSSFRQGKGAEEQYF | TGTGCCAGCAGCTCCTTCCGACAGGGCAAGGGTGCCGAGGAGCAGTACTTC
TRBJ2-3 | TRBV7-9 | . | TRBD2 | CASSPALAQDTQYF | TGTGCCAGCAGCCCGGCACTAGCGCAAGATACGCAGTATTTT
TRBJ2-7 | TRBV14 | . | . | CASSPGHYEQYF | TGTGCCAGCAGCCCTGGGCACTACGAGCAGTACTTC
TRBJ1-5 | TRBV30 | . | . | CAWSVAAPETQHF | TGTGCCTGGAGTGTAGCGGCTCCGGAGACCCAGCATTTT
TRBJ2-3 | TRBV4-3 | few | . | CASSQEQRPTDTQYF | TGCGCCAGCAGCCAAGAACAGCGGCCCACAGATACGCAGTATTTT
TRBJ1-1 | TRBV6-5 | . | TRBD1 | CASSSGQGTNTEAFF | TGTGCCAGCAGTTCTGGACAGGGGACGAACACTGAAGCTTTCTTT
TRBJ1-2 | TRBV13 | . | TRBD1 | CASSWTGDRNYGYTF | TGTGCCAGCAGCTGGACAGGGGATAGGAACTATGGCTACACCTTC
TRBJ2-7 | TRBV11-3 | . | . | CASSLQANYEQYF | TGTGCCAGCAGCTTACAGGCAAACTACGAGCAGTACTTC
TRBJ2-2 | TRBV5-6 | . | . | CASSPGTGELFF | TGTGCCAGCAGCCCAGGCACCGGGGAGCTGTTTTTT
TRBJ2-7 | TRBV7-2 | . | TRBD2 | CASSLLAGVSTPSYEQYF | TGTGCCAGCAGCTTACTAGCGGGGGTCTCGACTCCCTCCTACGAGCAGTACTTC
TRBJ2-1 | TRBV5-1 | . | . | CASSLAGSEQFF | TGCGCCAGCAGCTTGGCGGGATCTGAGCAGTTCTTC
TRBJ2-7 | TRBV13 | . | TRBD2 | CASSPPGLAHEQYF | TGTGCCAGCAGCCCCCCGGGACTAGCCCACGAGCAGTACTTC
TRBJ1-4 | TRBV28 | . | TRBD1 | CASSRTAGTGLRKLFF | TGTGCCAGTTCGCGTACCGCCGGGACAGGGTTGAGAAAACTGTTTTTT
TRBJ2-1 | TRBV6-1 | . | TRBD2 | CASSLVAGTYNEQFF | TGTGCCAGCAGTCTCGTAGCGGGAACCTACAATGAGCAGTTCTTC
TRBJ1-4 | TRBV19 | . | TRBD1 | CASRDRGRDEKLFF | TGTGCCAGTAGGGACAGGGGGCGGGATGAAAAACTGTTTTTT
TRBJ2-5 | TRBV27 | . | TRBD1 | CASSLLRRGYQETQYF | TGTGCCAGCAGTTTACTCCGCAGGGGGTACCAAGAGACCCAGTACTTC
TRBJ1-5 | TRBV2 | . | . | CASSPRVQQPQHF | TGTGCCAGCAGTCCACGGGTCCAACAGCCCCAGCATTTT
TRBJ2-2 | TRBV7-2 | . | TRBD2 | CASSTLAGETGELFF | TGTGCCAGCAGCACCCTAGCGGGGGAAACCGGGGAGCTGTTTTTT
TRBJ2-3 | TRBV5-4 | . | . | CASSLVGPDTQYF | TGTGCCAGCAGCTTGGTGGGGCCAGATACGCAGTATTTT
TRBJ1-5 | TRBV6-1 | . | . | CASSEEGYYSNQPQHF | TGTGCCAGCAGTGAAGAGGGGTATTATAGCAATCAGCCCCAGCATTTT